Following are 2 T cell receptor beta chains from one sample sequenced in a study of blood T cell repertoires in COVID-19. Repertoires were generated with immunoSEQ multiplex PCR, while TCRdb's copy carries only in-frame clones and drops some. The table includes about 240,000 clones, 83% detected once. Sequenced input: PBMCs or T cells enriched from blood (not recorded which). All receptors derive from a middle-aged woman who had been exposed to COVID-19.

The V call is TRBV18, the J call TRBJ1-1; D possibly corresponds to TRBD1 (5 bases). Per the germline V gene, CDR1 is KGHSH and CDR2 is LQKENI. The CDR3 is 15 amino acids. V gave up 0 bases and J gave up 5 bases, with 13 bases separating them. DNA for the CDR3: TGTGCCAGCTCACCACCCGGGGGTTGGGGGACTGAAGCTTTCTTT. It yields the protein CASSPPGGWGTEAFF.

This chain uses TRBV5-5 with TRBJ1-1; the D is unclear. Trimming stripped 4 bases from V and 6 bases from J, with 19 bases between. CDR1 and CDR2 from the germline V gene are SGHKS and YYEKEE (reference sequence). This CDR3 contains 15 residues. Here the CDR3 DNA reads TGTGCCAGCAGCCCCCGACCGAGCGACGGCCCTGAAGCTTTCTTT. Protein sequence: CASSPRPSDGPEAFF.